This TCR beta chain is from a study of type 1 and type 2 diabetes patients (dated by TCRdb to the mid-2010s). For the study in its entirety: Eight or nine type 1 diabetes patients, a few type 2 diabetes patients and about 6 nondiabetic controls were recruited in China to form the cohort. Throughout the study, CD4 or CD8 MicroBeads on MACS columns were used to positively select CD4+ and CD8+ T cells from PBMCs. The whole study generated around 19,000,000 paired-end reads. The study profiled TCRbeta repertoires by high-throughput sequencing to compare type 1 diabetes, type 2 diabetes and nondiabetic individuals. For the type 1 diabetes patients, the type 2 diabetes patients acted as a disease comparison group. When roughly 20-cycle amplification was compared with roughly 25-cycle amplification, V gene usage looked similar, suggesting that primer efficiencies were similar and PCR bias was random. TCRbeta libraries were sequenced paired-end on Illumina HiSeq 2000 or MiSeq instruments. Overall study outcomes, separate from this receptor: Type 2 diabetes patients had few highly-expanded CD4+ clones, median one, accounting for a median about 4% of reads. Study groups were not matched for age and gender, which possibly biased interpretation. Because only a limited number of T2D and control samples were sequenced, some T1D-only HECs might also appear in more T2D or control samples. V and J gene usage patterns of type 2 diabetes and control samples were highly correlated, averaging approximately 0.97 between samples. In both CD4+ and CD8+ T cells, type 2 diabetes repertoires were highly diverse, with diversity significantly greater than that of type 1 diabetes repertoires.

In the case of this clonotype: Its cognate antigen has yet to be identified. No much larger clonotype is one base removed from it; base qualities were not supplied.

Sequencing was carried out with an Illumina MiSeq. TCRbeta CDR3 amplification used genomic DNA from the sorted T cell subsets as template. The TCRbeta CDR3 region was amplified by multiplex PCR with 30 forward and 13 reverse primers. AMPure XP beads were used to purify the PCR products, after which a second 25-cycle PCR added indices and adaptors. Before sequencing, the libraries were purified from gel with the QIAquick Gel Extraction Kit. As for the authors' bioinformatics: Paired-end reads were merged with FLASH and aligned to IMGT V, D and J germline references using IgBLAST. Reads with below 70% alignment identity to germline references were discarded, leaving under 13,000,000 reads study-wide. CDR3 boundaries, reading frame and productivity were assigned according to IMGT definitions. A highly-expanded clone was defined as any clone making up 1% or more of reads, and normalized Shannon entropy served as the measure of diversity. Group differences in Shannon entropy were tested with unpaired two-tailed t-tests. TCRdb reprocessing: public reads trimmed at Q25 with fastp, clones called with MiXCR, in-frame beta chains kept. Records with the same CDR3 protein are collapsed into one entry carrying the most frequent genes and DNA. The V and J calls, along with clone size, are taken from TCRdb and not from the paper's own processing. The sample has 250,000 to 300,000 distinct CDR3 sequences on record, approximately 50% of them singletons. The ten largest clones represent roughly 15% of the sample.

Every diabetic patient fulfilled standard classification criteria for type 1 or type 2 diabetes, and glucose and C-peptide were measured using WHO-recommended methods. Exclusion applied to any donor with other autoimmune diseases or infections within the previous four weeks. Approximately 9.7 milliliters of peripheral blood were drawn from each participant. PBMCs were isolated with LymphoPrep density separation. The germline V gene provides CDR1 SGHTA and CDR2 FQGNSA. The CDR3 measures 15 amino acids from cysteine to phenylalanine. The sequence is cut down to CDR3 DNA, 45 bases in frame from base 1. At the junction V is shortened by 1 base and J by 6 bases; bases outside the gene matches: 3.

Sequencing used peripheral blood mononuclear cells (PBMCs). This TCR was recovered from a young man with type 2 diabetes. Recombination joined TRBV7-2 with TRBJ1-6, and 7 junction bases match TRBD1. Read as DNA, the sequence is TGTGCCAGCAGCTTAGGACAGGGCCGTAATTCACCCCTCCACTTT. Translated, it reads CASSLGQGRNSPLHF.